Below are 5 T cell receptor beta chains sequenced from a single sample in a study of cytomegalovirus exposure and HLA in healthy donors. PCR employed 60 Vbeta and 13 Jbeta primers. Sequencing used immunoSEQ multiplex PCR; TCRdb keeps in-frame clones, though not all of them. The repertoire holds 50,000 or so clones, with roughly four fifths as singletons. Sequenced material: PBMCs. The receptors stem from a boy aged 5-17 years in good health and CMV-seropositive.

This chain joins TRBV9 and TRBJ1-1, with D possibly being TRBD1 (6 bases). The CDR3 sequence is 15 residues long. Trimming removed 0 bases at V and 4 bases at J, with 13 bases between. The germline gives CDR1 SGDLS, CDR2 YYNGEE. CDR3 bases: TGTGCCAGCAGCGTAGCCTCGAAGGACAGCACTGAAGCTTTCTTT. Amino acid sequence: CASSVASKDSTEAFF.

V is TRBV15 and J is TRBJ1-1; no definite D call. The CDR3 totals 19 residues. Germline V gene lookup returns CDR1 LNHNV and CDR2 YYDKDF (reference sequence). With 8 bases removed from V and 4 bases from J, the gap between germline ends came to 32 bases. CDR3: CATLALFQQKREGPTEAFF. CDR3 bases: TGTGCCACCTTGGCTCTCTTCCAGCAGAAGAGGGAGGGTCCCACTGAAGCTTTCTTT.

CDR3 nucleotides: TGTGCCAGCAGTTCCATTAGGGAGGCCACAGATACGCAGTATTTT. Its translation is CASSSIREATDTQYF. The chain recombines TRBV27 with TRBJ2-3; TRBD2 is a possible D gene (6 bases). V lost 4 bases, J lost 2 bases, and 13 bases lay in between. The CDR3 extends over 15 amino acids. The germline CDR1 and CDR2 sequences are MNHEY and SMNVEV (reference sequence).

The chain links TRBV12-2 to TRBJ1-5; the D call TRBD1 from the table was never checked on the DNA. TRBV12-2 is a listed pseudogene. CDR3 length equals 18 residues. CDR3 loop: CASRFSGTGKDKGQPQHF. CDR3 bases: TGTGCAAGTCGCTTTTCCGGGACAGGGAAGGACAAGGGACAGCCCCAGCATTTT.

The V call is TRBV6-5, the J call TRBJ1-2; 7 bases fit TRBD1. CDR1 is MNHEY and CDR2 is SVGAGI in the germline V gene. Trimming took 2 bases from V and 8 from J; bases not matched to a gene: 8. The length of the CDR3 is 14 residues. CDR3 in DNA: TGTGCCAGCAGTTACCTATCACAGGGGATCGGCTACACCTTC. Translated: CASSYLSQGIGYTF.